This T cell receptor beta chain stems from a study of Ad26.COV2.S vaccination and SARS-CoV-2 variants. Using immunoSEQ multiplex PCR, the repertoire was profiled, and TCRdb retains in-frame clones only, with some absent. The sample has under 250,000 clones, 70% to 90% seen once. As to treatment: about 20 received Ad26.COV2.S at low or high dose, single or two shots; several received placebo; per-sample allocation not given. It was on day 63 after the first vaccine or placebo injection that samples were taken. This receptor was identified in a person between 18 and 60 years old who received the Ad26.COV2.S COVID-19 vaccine or a placebo. Specimen: peripheral blood, collected in a trial of Ad26.COV2.S vaccine versus placebo.

CDR3 protein: CASSFVDTNYGYTF. The CDR3 DNA sequence: TGTGCCAGCAGTTTTGTGGACACGAACTATGGCTACACCTTC. V is TRBV27 and J is TRBJ1-2; possibly TRBD1 for D (5 bases). In germline, CDR1 is MNHEY, CDR2 SMNVEV (reference sequence). Trimming took 3 bases from V and 2 from J, leaving 10 bases between them. The CDR3 runs 14 residues.